This T cell receptor beta chain was sequenced for a study of T cell clones after liver transplantation. Study in general: Post-transplant blood was tracked for graft-donor-reactive T cell clones identified in a pre-transplant mixed lymphocyte reaction.

Here immunoSEQ multiplex PCR was the method, and the copy in TCRdb shows in-frame clones only, minus some. Here the sample spans more than 95,000 clones, 90% being singletons. The CDR3 has 18 amino acids. Germline V CDR1 and CDR2: SGDLS, YYNGEE. V lost 1 base, J lost 7 bases, and 15 bases stayed unmatched. The material sequenced was CD4+ T cells from blood, taken 12 months after liver transplant. The TCR sequence derives from a human patient who received a liver transplant. Some of these T cells may belong to the graft donor. V gene TRBV9 combines with J gene TRBJ2-2; 8 bases are a match to TRBD1. CDR3 nucleotide sequence: TGTGCCAGCAGCGTACTATCGGGCGGCAGGGGGCGAGTCGGGGAGCTGTTTTTT. Its protein product is CASSVLSGGRGRVGELFF.